What follows is one T cell receptor beta chain and its context. The sample belongs to a study of blood T cell repertoires in COVID-19. Looking at the study overall: The analysed material was cDNA or gDNA that came from T cells, B-cell-depleted T cells, or PBMCs.

The authors' processing: How many nucleated cells were present was estimated from reference gene primer amplification. The table came from immunoSEQ multiplex PCR; TCRdb's copy has only in-frame clones and leaves some out. The DNA was the basis for D and trimming; V, J and clone size are from that table. The sample carries some 57,000 clones, about 89% recorded once. This CDR3 has 14 residues. Trimming stripped 3 bases from V and 0 bases from J, with 6 bases between. In germline, CDR1 is MGHDK, CDR2 SYGVNS. J is TRBJ1-5 and V is TRBV25-1; D not resolved. This clonotype originated in a man aged 55 to 70 with acute or convalescent COVID-19. Sequencing was performed on peripheral blood. The CDR3 region has the DNA TGTGCCAGCAGTGACAGAAATAGCAATCAGCCCCAGCATTTT. Its translation: CASSDRNSNQPQHF.